This T cell receptor (beta chain) originates from a study of regulatory T cells in long-lasting Graves disease (dated by TCRdb to the early 2020s). At the level of the whole study: In the newly diagnosed Graves' disease group, patients had been taking antithyroid drugs for less than 3 months. Peripheral blood TCR sequencing and RNA sequencing compared persistent Graves' disease patients with newly diagnosed Graves' disease patients. A total of 33 samples underwent TCR sequencing, from roughly 13 patients with persistent Graves' disease and approximately 20 patients with newly diagnosed Graves' disease. The study was registered as a clinical trial and conducted in China.

Per the publication, the time point label means: newly diagnosed GD, antithyroid drugs for less than 3 months. For both TCR sequencing and RNA sequencing, RNA was extracted from PBMCs using TRIzol. The diagnosis of Graves' disease was made according to American Thyroid Association guidelines. Patients were recruited from an endocrinology department in Xi'an, China. Each patient gave approximately 10 milliliters of peripheral blood, collected in an EDTA anticoagulant tube. PBMCs were isolated by Ficoll Paque Plus density gradient separation without further T cell sorting. An Agilent 2100 Bioanalyzer and agarose gel were used to check RNA quality, and a NanoDrop 2000 was used to measure RNA concentration. This clonotype came up a few times. Its antigen target is currently unknown. Per-nucleotide qualities are absent, and no much larger clonotype sits a single base away. From the germline V gene (reference sequence), CDR1 is SGHAT and CDR2 is FQDESV. Trimming costs V 2 bases and J 5 bases, and their ends lie 13 bases apart. From cysteine to phenylalanine, the CDR3 is 15 amino acids long. Just CDR3 DNA is preserved here, 45 bases in frame from base 1.

The library was built by means of multiplex PCR. The sequencing machine was an Illumina HiSeq 4000. iRepertoire HTBI primers and Arm-PCR amplification of CDR3 regions were used to construct TCR beta libraries. Before sequencing, the PCR products underwent gel purification. From the authors' description of their analysis: Across samples, about 63 TRBV and 13 to 15 TRBJ segments were identified and used for gene usage analysis of CDR3 amino acid clonotypes. COPE and FqMerger were used to merge filtered high-quality paired reads into contigs. BLAST was used to align contigs to IMGT TRBV, TRBD and TRBJ reference genes, and CDR3 was defined according to IMGT. Clonotypes above 0.1% frequency were classified as highly expanded clones. Repertoire diversity was measured by Shannon entropy, and V-J evenness by the Gini coefficient. Public clonotypes were defined as clonotypes shared by more than one individual. The public reads were run again by TCRdb, first through fastp at Q25 and then through MiXCR, and only productive beta chains were kept. When rows share a CDR3 protein, they turn into one entry using the most common DNA and genes. These V and J calls derive from TCRdb rather than the authors' analysis. The sample table contains over 400,000 distinct CDR3 sequences; only one count was recorded for roughly 15% of them. The ten largest clones add up to approximately 15% of the sample.

Paper-wide results and their limitations: The authors acknowledged the small sample size as a limitation that may reduce accuracy. Lower TCR Shannon entropy and fewer highly expanded clones were observed in persistent Graves' disease patients than in newly diagnosed patients, which suggested clonal expansion. Peripheral blood alone was examined, since thyroid tissue, which constituted the primary lesion, could not be accessed. TRBV28, TRBJ1-2 and TRBJ2-5 were preferentially used in persistent disease, while TRBV20-1 and TRBJ2-1 were favored in newly diagnosed disease. More public clonotypes were shared among persistent patients (approximately 3,000) than among newly diagnosed patients (966). Sequencing and analysis were limited to the TCR beta chain.

These same data were also listed under a study on T cells in Graves' hyperthyroidism and ophthalmopathy. The second study's authors report: Stable Graves' hyperthyroidism was defined as the absence of progression to ophthalmopathy over 18 months of follow-up. Hyperthyroidism patients were aged 18 to 65 years and newly diagnosed, with disease duration of less than 2 months. The study excluded patients with uncontrolled infections, other autoimmune diseases, pregnancy or lactation. Diagnoses were based on clinical symptoms, serum thyroxine and TRAb, thyroid ultrasound and orbital computed tomography. The TCR CDR3 was subjected to a first round of RT-PCR using the HTBI primer set and the Qiagen OneStep RT-PCR kit. Most expanded thyroid clonotypes (frequency above 0.001) were also detected in blood, a finding suggesting that blood repertoires may reflect thyroid immune responses. A 13 V-J signature model separated ophthalmopathy from stable hyperthyroidism, with roughly 88% sensitivity and 81% to 83% specificity in cross-validation and 80%/75% in testing. In validation, the model predicted progression to ophthalmopathy with over 65% sensitivity and approximately 78% specificity, a median of about six months before onset. A discovery cohort of about a hundred patients, 43 with Graves' ophthalmopathy and fewer than 65 with stable Graves' hyperthyroidism, was used to find distinguishing TCR V-J signatures. An independent validation cohort of 18 to 20 hyperthyroidism patients and more than 15 patients who later progressed to ophthalmopathy tested prospective prediction of ophthalmopathy. For training and testing, the approximately 97 patients in the discovery cohort were randomly divided in a 7:3 ratio. Thyroid tissue and blood T-cell repertoires from six Graves' hyperthyroidism patients were also compared in the study. Once sampling was done, hyperthyroidism patients were given methimazole at a starting dose of 30 mg daily, whereas ophthalmopathy patients were given high-dose intravenous methylprednisolone. A second multiplex PCR round built the libraries, followed by size selection and purification. Sequencing of the libraries was done on an Illumina HiSeq2000 using paired-end 100 bp reads. SOAPnuke was used to process the raw data, throwing out any read that contained adapters or uncalled bases, had a mean Phred below 15, or lacked an exact constant-primer or identifier match. COPE v1.2.5 was used to merge high-quality paired reads, and clonotypes were defined as unique nucleotide sequences. Clonotypes were aligned to IMGT TRBV, TRBD and TRBJ reference segments using MiTCR v1.1. Only V-J combinations with frequency above 0.0001, covering 99.2% of repertoires, were analysed. A TCS score was defined as the ratio of F50 (clonal expansion) to E x V (chaos), with BLOSUM62-based TCRdist applied between CDR3 peptides within each V-J. Welch's t-statistics and random forest reduced several hundred V-J features to 13, which were used in a naive Bayes classifier (R e1071). Sample size was not statistically predetermined, and investigators were not blinded to group allocation. TCR Vbeta CDR3 sequencing of 135 peripheral blood samples (43 ophthalmopathy, about 74 hyperthyroidism and roughly 17 progressor patients) is reported in the paper.

This TCR came from a woman aged 45-65 years with Graves disease. Donor details come from another sample of the same person, matched by shared clones. The rearrangement combines TRBV11-1 with TRBJ2-4; possibly the D gene is TRBD2, per 5 matching bases. The material sequenced was peripheral blood mononuclear cells (PBMCs), taken at new diagnosis, from a patient treated with antithyroid drugs. The nucleotide sequence reads as follows: TGTGCCAGCAGCTTACAGGTCCCCGGGGAAAACATTCAGTACTTC. This codes for CASSLQVPGENIQYF.